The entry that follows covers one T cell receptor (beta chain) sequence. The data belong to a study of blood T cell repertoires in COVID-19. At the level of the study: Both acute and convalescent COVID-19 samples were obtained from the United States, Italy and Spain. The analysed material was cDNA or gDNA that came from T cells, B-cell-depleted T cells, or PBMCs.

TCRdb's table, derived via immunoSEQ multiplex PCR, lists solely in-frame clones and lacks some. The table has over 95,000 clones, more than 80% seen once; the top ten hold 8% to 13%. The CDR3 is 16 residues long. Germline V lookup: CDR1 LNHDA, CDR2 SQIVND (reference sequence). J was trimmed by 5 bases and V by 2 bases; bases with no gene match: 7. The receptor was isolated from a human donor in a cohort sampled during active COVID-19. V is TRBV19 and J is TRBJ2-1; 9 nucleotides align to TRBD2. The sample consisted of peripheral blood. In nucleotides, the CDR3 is TGTGCCAGTAGTATAAGGCCTAGCGGGGCGCACAATGAGCAGTTCTTC. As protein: CASSIRPSGAHNEQFF.